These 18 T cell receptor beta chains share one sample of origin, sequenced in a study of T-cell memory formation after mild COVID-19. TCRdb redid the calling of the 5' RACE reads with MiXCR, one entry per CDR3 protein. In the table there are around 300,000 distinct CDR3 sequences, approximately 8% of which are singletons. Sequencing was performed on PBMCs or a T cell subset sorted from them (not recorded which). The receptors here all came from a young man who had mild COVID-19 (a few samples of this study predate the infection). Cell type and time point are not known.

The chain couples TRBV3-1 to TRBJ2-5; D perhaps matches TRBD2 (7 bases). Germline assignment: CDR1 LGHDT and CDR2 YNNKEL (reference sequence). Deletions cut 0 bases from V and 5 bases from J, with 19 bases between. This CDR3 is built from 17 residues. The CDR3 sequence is CASSQDRFAGADETQYF. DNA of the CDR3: TGTGCCAGCAGCCAAGATCGGTTCGCGGGGGCAGATGAGACCCAGTACTTC.

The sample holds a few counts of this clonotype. CDR3 DNA sequence: TGTGCCAGCAGTTTGCAGGTTGTGGGAGAGACCCAGTACTTC. The encoded protein is CASSLQVVGETQYF. V is TRBV12-3 or TRBV12-4 and J is TRBJ2-5; no definite D call. V lost 3 bases and J 4 bases, leaving 12 bases between the germline ends. This CDR3 contains 14 residues.

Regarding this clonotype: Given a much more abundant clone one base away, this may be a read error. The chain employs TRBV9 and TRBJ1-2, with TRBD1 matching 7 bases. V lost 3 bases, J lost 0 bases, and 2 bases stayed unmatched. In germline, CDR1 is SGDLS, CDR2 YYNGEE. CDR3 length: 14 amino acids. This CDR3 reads CASSAGQSNYGYTF. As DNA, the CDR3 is TGTGCCAGCAGCGCGGGACAGTCTAACTATGGCTACACCTTC.

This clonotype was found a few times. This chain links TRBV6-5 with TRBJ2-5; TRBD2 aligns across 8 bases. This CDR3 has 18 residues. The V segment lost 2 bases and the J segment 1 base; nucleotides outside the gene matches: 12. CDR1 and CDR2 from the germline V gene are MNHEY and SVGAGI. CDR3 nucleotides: TGTGCCAGCAGTTACGCCCCGAGGAAGCGGGGGATCCAAGAGACCCAGTACTTC. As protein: CASSYAPRKRGIQETQYF.

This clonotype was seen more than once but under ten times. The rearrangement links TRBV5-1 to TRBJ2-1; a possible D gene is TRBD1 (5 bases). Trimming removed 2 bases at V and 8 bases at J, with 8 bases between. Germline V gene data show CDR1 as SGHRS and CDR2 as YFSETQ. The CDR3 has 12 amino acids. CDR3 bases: TGCGCCAGCAGCTTTTCCAGGGATGAGCAGTTCTTC. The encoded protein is CASSFSRDEQFF. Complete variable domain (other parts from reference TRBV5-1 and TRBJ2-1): KAGVTQTPRYLIKTRGQQVTLSCSPISGHRSVSWYQQTPGQGLQFLFEYFSETQRNKGNFPGRFSGRQFSNSRSEMNVSTLELGDSALYLCASSFSRDEQFFGPGTRLTVL.

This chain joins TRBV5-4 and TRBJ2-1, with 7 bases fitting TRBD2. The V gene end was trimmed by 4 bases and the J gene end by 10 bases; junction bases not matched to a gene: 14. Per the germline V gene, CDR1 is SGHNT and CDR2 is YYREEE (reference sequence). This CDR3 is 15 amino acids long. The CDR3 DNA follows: TGTGCCAGCAGCCCGAGGACTAGTTTGGCCGGGGAGCAGTTCTTC. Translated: CASSPRTSLAGEQFF.

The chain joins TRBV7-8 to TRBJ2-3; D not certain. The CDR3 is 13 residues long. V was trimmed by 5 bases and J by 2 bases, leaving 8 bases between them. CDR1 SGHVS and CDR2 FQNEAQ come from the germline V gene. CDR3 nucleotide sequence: TGTGCCAGCAGCCCGGAGATCACAGATACGCAGTATTTT. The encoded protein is CASSPEITDTQYF.

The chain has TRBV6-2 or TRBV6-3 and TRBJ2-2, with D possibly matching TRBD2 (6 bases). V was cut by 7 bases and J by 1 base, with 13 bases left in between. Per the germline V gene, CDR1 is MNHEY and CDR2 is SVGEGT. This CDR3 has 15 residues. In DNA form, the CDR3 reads TGTGCCAGCATTCGGGACTCCAGGAACACCGGGGAGCTGTTTTTT. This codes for CASIRDSRNTGELFF.

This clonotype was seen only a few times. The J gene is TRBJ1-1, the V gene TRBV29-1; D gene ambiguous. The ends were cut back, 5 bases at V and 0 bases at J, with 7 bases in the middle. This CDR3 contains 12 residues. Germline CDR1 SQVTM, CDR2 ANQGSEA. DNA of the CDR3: TGCAGCGTTAAGGAGGTGAACACTGAAGCTTTCTTT. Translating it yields CSVKEVNTEAFF.

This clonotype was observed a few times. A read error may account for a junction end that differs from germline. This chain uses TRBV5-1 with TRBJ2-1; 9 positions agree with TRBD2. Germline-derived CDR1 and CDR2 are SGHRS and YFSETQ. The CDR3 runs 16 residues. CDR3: CASSSRGGAIALYRVF. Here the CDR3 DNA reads TGCGCCAGCAGCAGCCGCGGGGGGGCCATCGCGCTCTATCGGGTCTTC.

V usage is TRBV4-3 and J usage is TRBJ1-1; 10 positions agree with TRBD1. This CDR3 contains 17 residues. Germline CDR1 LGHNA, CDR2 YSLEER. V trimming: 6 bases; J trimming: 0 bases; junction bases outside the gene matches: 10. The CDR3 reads CASSPLGGQGLNTEAFF. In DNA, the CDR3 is TGCGCCAGCAGTCCCTTGGGGGGACAGGGGCTGAACACTGAAGCTTTCTTT.

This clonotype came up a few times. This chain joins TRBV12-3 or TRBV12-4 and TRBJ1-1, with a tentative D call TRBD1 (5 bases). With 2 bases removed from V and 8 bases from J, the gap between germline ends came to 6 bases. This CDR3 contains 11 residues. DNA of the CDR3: TGTGCCAGCAGTTTACCAGGGGAAGCTTTCTTT. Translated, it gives CASSLPGEAFF.

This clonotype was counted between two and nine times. The CDR3 DNA sequence: TGTGCCAGCAGCCCCTGGACAGATTACAATGAGCAGTTCTTC. Protein sequence: CASSPWTDYNEQFF. This chain uses TRBV7-2 with TRBJ2-1; a possible D gene is TRBD1 (6 bases). Germline V gene lookup returns CDR1 SGHTA and CDR2 FQGNSA. V was trimmed by 5 bases and J by 4 bases, leaving 12 bases between them. The CDR3 loop spans 14 amino acids.

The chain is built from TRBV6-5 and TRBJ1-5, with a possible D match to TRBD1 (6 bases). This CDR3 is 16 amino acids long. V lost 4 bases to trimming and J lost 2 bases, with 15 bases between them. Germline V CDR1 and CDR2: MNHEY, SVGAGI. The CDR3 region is CASSSLSGVRNQPQHF. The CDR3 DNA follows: TGTGCCAGCAGTTCCTTATCAGGGGTACGCAATCAGCCCCAGCATTTT.

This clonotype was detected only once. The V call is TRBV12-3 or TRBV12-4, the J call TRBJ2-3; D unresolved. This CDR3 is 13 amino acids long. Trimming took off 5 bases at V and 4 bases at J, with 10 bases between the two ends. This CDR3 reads CASSRTEADTQYF. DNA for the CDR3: TGTGCCAGCAGTCGAACGGAAGCAGATACGCAGTATTTT.

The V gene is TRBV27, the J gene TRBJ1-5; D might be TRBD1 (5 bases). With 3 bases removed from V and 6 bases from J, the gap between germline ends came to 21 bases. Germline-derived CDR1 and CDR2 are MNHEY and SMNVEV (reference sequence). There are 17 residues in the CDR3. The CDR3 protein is CASSFRGFPLKGQPQHF. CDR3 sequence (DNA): TGTGCCAGCAGTTTTCGGGGGTTCCCCTTGAAAGGTCAGCCCCAGCATTTT.

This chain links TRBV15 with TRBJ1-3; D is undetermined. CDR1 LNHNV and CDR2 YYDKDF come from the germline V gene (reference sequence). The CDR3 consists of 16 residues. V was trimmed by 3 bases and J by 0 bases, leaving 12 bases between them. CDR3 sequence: CATSSGGSRSGNTIYF. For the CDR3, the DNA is TGTGCCACCAGCAGTGGAGGGTCCCGCTCTGGAAACACCATATATTTT.

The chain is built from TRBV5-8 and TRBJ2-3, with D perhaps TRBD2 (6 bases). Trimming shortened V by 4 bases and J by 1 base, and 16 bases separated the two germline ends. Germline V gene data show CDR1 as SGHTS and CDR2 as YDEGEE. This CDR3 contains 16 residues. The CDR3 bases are TGTGCCAGCAGCCCGGCAGGAGGGTTGGGCACAGATACGCAGTATTTT. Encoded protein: CASSPAGGLGTDTQYF.